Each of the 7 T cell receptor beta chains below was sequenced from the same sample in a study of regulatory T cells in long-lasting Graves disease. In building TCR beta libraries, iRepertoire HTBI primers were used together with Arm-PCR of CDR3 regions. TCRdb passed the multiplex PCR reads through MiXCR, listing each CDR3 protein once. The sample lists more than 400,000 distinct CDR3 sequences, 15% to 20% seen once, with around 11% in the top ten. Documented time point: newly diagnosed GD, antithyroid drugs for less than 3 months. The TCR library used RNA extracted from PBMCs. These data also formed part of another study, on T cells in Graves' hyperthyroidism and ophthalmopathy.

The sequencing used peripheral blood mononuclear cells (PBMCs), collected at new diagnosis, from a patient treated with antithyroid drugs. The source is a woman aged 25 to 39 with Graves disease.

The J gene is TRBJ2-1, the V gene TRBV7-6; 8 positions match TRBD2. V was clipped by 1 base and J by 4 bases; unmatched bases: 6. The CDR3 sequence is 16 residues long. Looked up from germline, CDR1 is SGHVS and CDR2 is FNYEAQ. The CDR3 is CASSLEAGEVYNEQFF. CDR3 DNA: TGTGCCAGCAGCTTAGAAGCGGGAGAAGTTTACAATGAGCAGTTCTTC.

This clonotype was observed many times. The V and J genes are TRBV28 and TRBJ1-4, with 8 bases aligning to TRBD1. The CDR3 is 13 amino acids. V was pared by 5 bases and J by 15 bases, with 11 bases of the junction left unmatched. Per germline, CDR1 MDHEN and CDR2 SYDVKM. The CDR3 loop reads CASSVDRERRVFF. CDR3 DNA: TGTGCCAGCAGTGTGGACAGGGAAAGGAGAGTGTTTTTT.

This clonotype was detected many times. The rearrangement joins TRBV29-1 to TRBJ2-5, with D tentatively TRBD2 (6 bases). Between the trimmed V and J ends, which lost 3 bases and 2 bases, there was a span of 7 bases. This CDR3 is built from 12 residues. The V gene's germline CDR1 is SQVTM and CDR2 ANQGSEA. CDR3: CSVETRQETQYF. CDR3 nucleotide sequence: TGCAGCGTTGAGACTAGACAAGAGACCCAGTACTTC.

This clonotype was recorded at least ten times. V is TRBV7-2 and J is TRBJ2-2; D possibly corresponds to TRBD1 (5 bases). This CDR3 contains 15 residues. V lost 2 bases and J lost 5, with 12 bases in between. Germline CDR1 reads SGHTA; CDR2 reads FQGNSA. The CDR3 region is CASSLNRGSTGELFF. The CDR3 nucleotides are TGTGCCAGCAGCTTAAATAGGGGTTCGACCGGGGAGCTGTTTTTT.

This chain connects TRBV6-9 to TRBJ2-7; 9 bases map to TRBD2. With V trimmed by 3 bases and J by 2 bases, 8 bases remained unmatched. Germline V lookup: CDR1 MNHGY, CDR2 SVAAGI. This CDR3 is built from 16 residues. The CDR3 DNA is TGTGCCAGCAGTTACTCGAAAGGCGGGGGGGCCTACGAGCAGTACTTC. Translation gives CASSYSKGGGAYEQYF.

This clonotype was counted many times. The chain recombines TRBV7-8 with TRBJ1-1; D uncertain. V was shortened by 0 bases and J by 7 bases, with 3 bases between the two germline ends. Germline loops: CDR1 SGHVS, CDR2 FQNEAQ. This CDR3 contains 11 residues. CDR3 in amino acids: CASSLASEAFF. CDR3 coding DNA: TGTGCCAGCAGCTTAGCCAGTGAAGCTTTCTTT. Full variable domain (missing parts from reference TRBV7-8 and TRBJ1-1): GAGVSQSPRYKVAKRGQDVALRCDPISGHVSLFWYQQALGQGPEFLTYFQNEAQLDKSGLPSDRFFAERPEGSVSTLKIQRTQQEDSAVYLCASSLASEAFFGQGTRLTVV.

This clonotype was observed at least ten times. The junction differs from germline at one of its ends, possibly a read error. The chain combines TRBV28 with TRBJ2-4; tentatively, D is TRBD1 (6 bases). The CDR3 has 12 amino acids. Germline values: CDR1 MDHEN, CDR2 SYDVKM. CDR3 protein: CASSGLGAYVDF. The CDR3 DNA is TGTGCCAGCAGTGGATTGGGGGCCTACGTTGACTTC.